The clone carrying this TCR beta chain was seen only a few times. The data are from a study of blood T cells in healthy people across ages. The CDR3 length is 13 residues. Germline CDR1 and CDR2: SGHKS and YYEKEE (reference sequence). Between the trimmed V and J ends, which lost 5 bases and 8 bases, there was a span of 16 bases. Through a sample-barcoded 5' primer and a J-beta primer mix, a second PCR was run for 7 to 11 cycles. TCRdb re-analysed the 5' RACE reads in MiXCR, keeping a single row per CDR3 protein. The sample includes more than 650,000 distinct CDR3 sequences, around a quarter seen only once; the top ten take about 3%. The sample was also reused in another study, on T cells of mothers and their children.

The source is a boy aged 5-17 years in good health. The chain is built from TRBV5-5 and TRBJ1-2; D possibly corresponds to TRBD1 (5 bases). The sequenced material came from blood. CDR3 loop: CASSFREMTGYTF. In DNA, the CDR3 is TGTGCCAGCAGTTTCAGGGAAATGACCGGCTACACCTTC. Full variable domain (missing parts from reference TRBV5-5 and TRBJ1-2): DAGVTQSPTHLIKTRGQQVTLRCSPISGHKSVSWYQQVLGQGPQFIFQYYEKEERGRGNFPDRFSARQFPNYSSELNVNALLLGDSALYLCASSFREMTGYTFGSGTRLTVV.